The rows below give T cell receptor beta chains drawn from one sample of a study of T-cell memory formation after mild COVID-19. MiXCR, applied by TCRdb to the 5' RACE reads, yields one record per CDR3 protein. The sample has about 470,000 distinct CDR3 sequences, 20% to 30% seen once; the top ten hold about an eighth. The sample taken for sequencing was PBMCs or a T cell subset sorted from them (not recorded which). The receptors stem from an adult woman who had mild COVID-19 (a few samples of this study predate the infection). Cell type and time point are not known. CDR3s include the opening cysteine and the closing phenylalanine or tryptophan. D genes are given only for firm matches. Part of the rows lack a size; the others show once, few, many or a class for expanded clones.

d_gene | j_gene | abundance | v_gene | CDR3nt | CDR3aa
NA | TRBJ1-5 | NA | TRBV27 | TGTGCCAGCAGCGCAGTAGGAAATCAGCCCCAGCATTTT | CASSAVGNQPQHF
TRBD1 | TRBJ2-3 | few | TRBV4-2 | TGTGCCAGCAGCCAAGAATCTAGGGGGCCTAGCACAGATACGCAGTATTTT | CASSQESRGPSTDTQYF
NA | TRBJ2-3 | few | TRBV7-3 | TGTGCCAGCAGCTTAACAGGGACCTTAAGGAGCACAGATACGCAGTATTTT | CASSLTGTLRSTDTQYF
NA | TRBJ2-3 | NA | TRBV7-3 | TGTGCCAGCAGCCCGAACTACCGCACAGATACGCAGTATTTT | CASSPNYRTDTQYF
NA | TRBJ2-7 | NA | TRBV4-1 | TGCGCCAGCAGCCCCCTGCTTTGGGCACGTGGATCCTACGAGCAGTACTTC | CASSPLLWARGSYEQYF
NA | TRBJ2-5 | NA | TRBV12-3/TRBV12-4 | TGTGCCAGCACCCTAGGGGGAACAGAGACCCAGTACTTC | CASTLGGTETQYF
NA | TRBJ2-7 | few | TRBV12-3/TRBV12-4 | TGTGCCAGCAGTTTAGATTTAAGACTCCGGGGAGCCTACGAGCAGTACTTC | CASSLDLRLRGAYEQYF
TRBD1 | TRBJ1-1 | NA | TRBV12-3/TRBV12-4 | TGTGCCAGCAGCTTCCTCTTGACAGGGACCAACACTGAAGCTTTCTTT | CASSFLLTGTNTEAFF
NA | TRBJ2-7 | NA | TRBV5-1 | TGCGCCAGCAGCTTGGGGGAGGCCAGCTACGAGCAGTACTTC | CASSLGEASYEQYF
TRBD1 | TRBJ1-3 | NA | TRBV29-1 | TGCAGCGTTGAAGAGAGGACAGGGAAGGGCCTCTCTGGAAACACCATATATTTT | CSVEERTGKGLSGNTIYF
TRBD2 | TRBJ2-2 | NA | TRBV24-1 | TGTGCCACCAGGGGGGGACTAGCGAACACCGGGGAGCTGTTTTTT | CATRGGLANTGELFF
NA | TRBJ2-2 | NA | TRBV4-3 | TGCGCCAGCAGCCCCAATCAATATTCTCAAAGTGGGGAGCTGTTTTTT | CASSPNQYSQSGELFF
TRBD1 | TRBJ2-6 | few | TRBV20-1 | TGCAGTGCCAATCCTCCGGGACAGGTTTTCTCTGGGGCCAACGTCCTGACTTTC | CSANPPGQVFSGANVLTF
TRBD1 | TRBJ1-6 | many | TRBV7-8 | TGTGCCAGCAGCCGGGACAGAGACCTCTATAATTCACCCCTCCACTTT | CASSRDRDLYNSPLHF
NA | TRBJ2-1 | NA | TRBV12-3/TRBV12-4 | TGTGCCAGCAGACCCCCCGGGACGGTTTACAATGAGCAGTTCTTC | CASRPPGTVYNEQFF
TRBD2 | TRBJ2-3 | NA | TRBV7-6 | TGTGCCAGCAGCGCCAAGACTAGCGCTTCTAGCACAGATACGCAGTATTTT | CASSAKTSASSTDTQYF
NA | TRBJ2-1 | NA | TRBV2 | TGTGCCAGCAATGAGGGGTTTTACGACAATGAGCAGTTCTTC | CASNEGFYDNEQFF
TRBD1 | TRBJ2-1 | NA | TRBV24-1 | TGTGCCACCAGTGACCGACAGGGGTCGAATGAGCAGTTCTTC | CATSDRQGSNEQFF
NA | TRBJ2-1 | many | TRBV15 | TGTGCCACCAGCACCCCCTCCTCCTCACAATACAATGAGCAGTTCTTC | CATSTPSSSQYNEQFF
NA | TRBJ2-2 | NA | TRBV7-6 | TGTGCCAGCAGCTTACTAATCCGGACCACCGGGGAGCTGTTTTTT | CASSLLIRTTGELFF
NA | TRBJ1-1 | NA | TRBV4-1 | TGCGCCAGCAGCCCCAAGGGTATTGAGGGGACTGAAGCTTTCTTT | CASSPKGIEGTEAFF
TRBD2 | TRBJ2-7 | once | TRBV20-1 | TGCAGTGCTAGGGAACTAGCGGGGTCGGGGGAGCAGTACTTC | CSARELAGSGEQYF
NA | TRBJ2-2 | NA | TRBV4-3 | TGCGCCAGCAGCCGAGCCAAGGACCTGAACACCGGGGAGCTGTTTTTT | CASSRAKDLNTGELFF
NA | TRBJ2-5 | few | TRBV19 | TGTGCCAGTAGTATAAGTTGGCTCTCGGGAGAGGAGACCCAGTACTTC | CASSISWLSGEETQYF
TRBD1 | TRBJ2-2 | NA | TRBV30 | TGTGCCTGCCTTGGGACAGGGGGATTCGCCGGGGAGCTGTTTTTT | CACLGTGGFAGELFF
NA | TRBJ2-3 | NA | TRBV24-1 | TGTGCCACCAGTGATCCCTCTACTCGTGGCACAGATACGCAGTATTTT | CATSDPSTRGTDTQYF
NA | TRBJ1-1 | NA | TRBV11-2 | TGTGCCAGCAGCCCAACACAGGTGGGCACTGAAGCTTTCTTT | CASSPTQVGTEAFF
NA | TRBJ1-1 | NA | TRBV20-1 | TGCAGTGCTAGGGACCAGATCCGAGGGACTGAAGCTTTCTTT | CSARDQIRGTEAFF
NA | TRBJ2-5 | few | TRBV29-1 | TGCAGCGTGAACCGGGGGCTTCAAGAGACCCAGTACTTC | CSVNRGLQETQYF
NA | TRBJ1-2 | NA | TRBV12-3/TRBV12-4 | TGTGCCAGCAGTAGCAGGGGAATGAATGGCTACACCTTC | CASSSRGMNGYTF
TRBD2 | TRBJ2-7 | NA | TRBV9 | TGTGCCAGCAGCGCCTCCGGGACTAACTCCTACGAGCAGTACTTC | CASSASGTNSYEQYF
TRBD1 | TRBJ2-1 | NA | TRBV7-2 | TGTGCCAGCAGTGGGCCCGGGACAGAATTCAATGAGCAGTTCTTC | CASSGPGTEFNEQFF
NA | TRBJ1-5 | NA | TRBV5-1 | TGCGCCAGCAGCTTGGAGGCAGGCAATCAGCCCCAGCATTTT | CASSLEAGNQPQHF
TRBD1 | TRBJ1-6 | NA | TRBV9 | TGTGCCAGCAGTGACCCACCCGGGACAGGCTCGAGACCCCTCCACTTT | CASSDPPGTGSRPLHF